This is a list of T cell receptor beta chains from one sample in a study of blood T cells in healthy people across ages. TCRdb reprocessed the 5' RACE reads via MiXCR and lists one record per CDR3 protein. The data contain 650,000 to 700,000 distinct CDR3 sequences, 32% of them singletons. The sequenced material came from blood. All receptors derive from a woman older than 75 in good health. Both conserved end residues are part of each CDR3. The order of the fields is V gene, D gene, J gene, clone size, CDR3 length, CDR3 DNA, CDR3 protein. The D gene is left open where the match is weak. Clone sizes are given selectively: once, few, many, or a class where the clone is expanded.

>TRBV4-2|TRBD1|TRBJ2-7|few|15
TGTGCCAGCAGCCTCGGCCAGGGGGTCGGCAATGAGCAGTACTTC
CASSLGQGVGNEQYF
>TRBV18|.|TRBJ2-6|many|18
TGTGCCAGCTCACCACCGGGGGCAGGCTCCTTTGGGGCCAACGTCCTGACTTTC
CASSPPGAGSFGANVLTF
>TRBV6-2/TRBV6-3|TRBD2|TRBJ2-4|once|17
TGTGCCAGCACCGGACTAGCGGGAGGGTCTAGCAAAAACATTCAGTACTTC
CASTGLAGGSSKNIQYF
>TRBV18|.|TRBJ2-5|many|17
TGTGCCAGCTCACCATTTGGGGGCGCGAGTATCGGAGAGACCCAGTACTTC
CASSPFGGASIGETQYF
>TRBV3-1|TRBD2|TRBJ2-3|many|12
TGTGCCAGCGGACTAGCGGGGGATACGCAGTATTTT
CASGLAGDTQYF
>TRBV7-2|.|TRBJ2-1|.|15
TGTGCCAGCAGCTTAGCGGGGGACCTCGACCGGGAGCAGTTCTTC
CASSLAGDLDREQFF
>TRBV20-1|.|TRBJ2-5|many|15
TGCAGTGCTAGAGATTCGAACCCACAACAAGAGACCCAGTACTTC
CSARDSNPQQETQYF
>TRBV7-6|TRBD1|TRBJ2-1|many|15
TGTGCCAGCAGCTTAGTAAGGGGGCTCGAGAATGAGCAGTTCTTC
CASSLVRGLENEQFF
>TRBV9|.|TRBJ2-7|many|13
TGTGCCAGCAGCCCCAGTGAACCCTACGAGCAGTACTTC
CASSPSEPYEQYF
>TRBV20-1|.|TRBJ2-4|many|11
TGCAGTGCTTTAGCCAAAAACATTCAGTACTTC
CSALAKNIQYF
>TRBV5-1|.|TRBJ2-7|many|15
TGCGCCAGCAGCTTAGCGGGACAGTTACCCTCAGGGCAGTACTTC
CASSLAGQLPSGQYF
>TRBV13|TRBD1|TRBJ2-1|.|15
TGTGCCAGCAGCTTTTTTGGGACAGGGCGAAATGAGCAGTTCTTC
CASSFFGTGRNEQFF
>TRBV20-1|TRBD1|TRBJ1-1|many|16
TGCAGTGCTAGAGATGGGACAGGGGGCATCGGCACTGAAGCTTTCTTT
CSARDGTGGIGTEAFF
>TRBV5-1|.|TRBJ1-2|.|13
TGCGCCGGCAGCTTGGATGGAAGGGCTGGCTACACCTTC
CAGSLDGRAGYTF
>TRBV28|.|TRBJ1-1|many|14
TGTGCCAGCCGGGGGCACCCCCTCGACACTGAAGCTTTCTTT
CASRGHPLDTEAFF
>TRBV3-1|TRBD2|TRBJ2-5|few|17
TGTGCCAGCAGCCAAGGAATCGCTAGCGGGGGCCAGGCGACCCAGTACTTC
CASSQGIASGGQATQYF
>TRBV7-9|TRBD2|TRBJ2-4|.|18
TGTGCCAGCAGCTCTCCCTTTTCTCGGGGGGGCAACAAAAACATTCAGTACTTC
CASSSPFSRGGNKNIQYF
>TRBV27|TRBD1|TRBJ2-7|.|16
TGTGCCGGCAGTCCGGCTTCCGGGACAGAGAATTTCGAGCAGTACTTC
CAGSPASGTENFEQYF
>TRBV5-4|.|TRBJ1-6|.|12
TGTGCATCCGGAACCTATAATTCACCCCTCCACTTT
CASGTYNSPLHF
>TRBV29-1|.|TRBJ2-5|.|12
TGCAGCGTTGAACACGGTCAAGAGACCCAGTACTTC
CSVEHGQETQYF
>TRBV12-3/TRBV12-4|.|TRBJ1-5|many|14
TGTGCCAGCAGTAAGGACAGCCCCAATCAGCCCCAGCATTTT
CASSKDSPNQPQHF
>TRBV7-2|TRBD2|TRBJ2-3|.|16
TGTGCCAGCAGCACCGGACTAGCGGGCCCCCATGATACGCGGTATTTT
CASSTGLAGPHDTRYF
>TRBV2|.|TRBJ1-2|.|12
TGTGCCAGCACGGTGGAGCACTATGGCTACACCTTC
CASTVEHYGYTF
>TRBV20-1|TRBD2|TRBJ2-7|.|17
TGCAGTGCTAGACTGCCTAGCGGGAAGAGCTCCTACAATGAGCAGTACTTC
CSARLPSGKSSYNEQYF
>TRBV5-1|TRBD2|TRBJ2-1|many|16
TGCGCCAGCAGCTTGACTCAAGGACTAGCGGGGAATGAGCAGTTCTTC
CASSLTQGLAGNEQFF
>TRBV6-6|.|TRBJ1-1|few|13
TGTGCCCGCAGTTACTCGAAGGAAACTGAAGCTTTCTTT
CARSYSKETEAFF
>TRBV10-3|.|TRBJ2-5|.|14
TGTGCCATCGGGGGCGGCGGGTCCCAAGAGACCCAGTACTTC
CAIGGGGSQETQYF
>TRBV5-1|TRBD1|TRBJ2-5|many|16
TGCGCCAGCAGTATTACTGGGGGACAGTCGGGGGAGACCCAGTACTTC
CASSITGGQSGETQYF
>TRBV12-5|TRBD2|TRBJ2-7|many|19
TGTGCTAGTGGTTTTTCTTCGAGCGGGGTTCGCGCGAGCTCCTACGAGCAGTACTTC
CASGFSSSGVRASSYEQYF
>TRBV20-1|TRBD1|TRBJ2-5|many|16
TGCAGTGCTAGAGAGACCCGGGACAGGAGACAAGAGACCCAGTACTTC
CSARETRDRRQETQYF
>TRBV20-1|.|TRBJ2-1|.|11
TGCAGTGCTCAACGGACAGATGAGCAGTTCTTC
CSAQRTDEQFF
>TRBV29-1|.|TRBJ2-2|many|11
TGCAGCGTTGGGGGAGCGGGGGAGCTGTTTTTT
CSVGGAGELFF